The 3 T cell receptor beta chains given below trace back to one sample, sequenced in a study of beta chain features in type 1 diabetes. Reverse transcribing all isolated RNA meant expressed TCRB transcripts were sequenced. Sequencing used immunoSEQ multiplex PCR; TCRdb keeps in-frame clones, though not all of them. The sample includes 120,000 to 150,000 clones, roughly 53% of them seen just once. The sequenced sample consisted of Tregs from blood. The receptors come from a man in his late teens or twenties in good health.

The V gene is TRBV2, the J gene TRBJ2-5, with TRBD1 matching over 7 bases. The length of the CDR3 is 12 residues. Germline V gene sequence: CDR1 SNHLY, CDR2 FYNNEI. Trimming removed 7 bases from V and 3 bases from J; junction bases left unmatched: 2. The CDR3 nucleotides read TGTGCCAGCACGGGGACAGAAGAGACCCAGTACTTC. Its translation: CASTGTEETQYF.

The J gene is TRBJ2-3, the V gene TRBV4-3; 14 bases align to TRBD2. J lost 4 bases, V lost 3 bases, and 9 bases had no gene match. The CDR3 runs 18 residues. Germline V gives CDR1 LGHNA, CDR2 YSLEER. The CDR3 nucleotides are TGCGCCAGCAGCCACTTACTGGGACTAGCGGGAGTGCCAGATACGCAGTATTTT. This sequence encodes CASSHLLGLAGVPDTQYF.

This chain joins TRBV7-9 and TRBJ1-2, with D unresolved. The germline gives CDR1 SEHNR, CDR2 FQNEAQ (reference sequence). The CDR3 covers 12 residues. Trimming cost V 5 bases and J 4 bases, with 8 bases left between them. CDR3 in DNA: TGTGCCAGCAGCCGAGACACCTATGGCTACACCTTC. Translated, it gives CASSRDTYGYTF.